A selection of T cell receptor beta chains follows, all from one sample in a study of shared clonotypes between healthy human individuals. The data were produced by immunoSEQ multiplex PCR, yet TCRdb's version contains in-frame clones alone and is incomplete. The sample has about 1.5 million clones, approximately 98% seen once; the top ten hold roughly 0.45%. Sequenced input: naive CD4+ T cells sorted from blood. Receptors originate from a man between 25 and 39 years old in good health. CDR3s include the opening cysteine and the closing phenylalanine or tryptophan. D genes are given only for firm matches. Size is stated for part of the rows, as once, few or many counts, or as a class when the clone is expanded.

clone_size | j_call | v_call | d_call | cdr3_aa | cdr3_nt
- | TRBJ1-1 | TRBV7-9 | - | CASSLREFTEAFF | TGTGCCAGCAGCTTAAGGGAGTTCACTGAAGCTTTCTTT
- | TRBJ2-2 | TRBV19 | - | CASSVRGRMAGELFF | TGTGCCAGTAGTGTAAGGGGACGTATGGCCGGGGAGCTGTTTTTT
- | TRBJ1-4 | TRBV28 | TRBD1 | CASRTGGINEKLFF | TGTGCCAGCAGGACAGGGGGTATTAATGAAAAACTGTTTTTT
- | TRBJ1-2 | TRBV28 | TRBD1 | CASNSRGGYGYTF | TGTGCCAGCAATTCCAGGGGGGGCTATGGCTACACCTTC
- | TRBJ2-1 | TRBV19 | TRBD1 | CASSSGQGYFSGQFF | TGTGCCAGTAGTTCGGGACAGGGGTATTTTAGTGGGCAGTTCTTC
few | TRBJ1-2 | TRBV5-6 | - | CASSSGAPGTQGRSGYTF | TGTGCCAGCAGCTCCGGAGCTCCCGGGACCCAAGGGCGGAGTGGCTACACCTTC
- | TRBJ2-5 | TRBV6-1 | - | CASSEFWGSETQYF | TGTGCCAGCAGTGAATTTTGGGGGTCGGAGACCCAGTACTTC
- | TRBJ1-2 | TRBV27 | - | CASSLSHPSNTAPGYTF | TGTGCCAGCAGTTTGTCTCACCCCTCTAATACGGCCCCAGGCTACACCTTC
- | TRBJ2-5 | TRBV18 | TRBD1 | CASSPLGTAGETQYF | TGTGCCAGCTCACCACTGGGGACAGCCGGCGAGACCCAGTACTTC
- | TRBJ2-3 | TRBV5-4 | - | CASSLVSDTQYF | TGTGCCAGCAGCTTGGTATCAGATACGCAGTATTTT
- | TRBJ2-7 | TRBV7-3 | - | CASSPTGSYEQYF | TGTGCCAGCAGCCCTACGGGCTCCTACGAGCAGTACTTC
- | TRBJ2-6 | TRBV11-2 | - | CASSSTSGANVLTF | TGTGCCAGCAGCTCAACCTCTGGGGCCAACGTCCTGACTTTC
- | TRBJ1-5 | TRBV30 | - | CAWSSRGNQPQHF | TGTGCCTGGAGTTCCCGCGGCAATCAGCCCCAGCATTTT
once | TRBJ1-1 | TRBV11-2 | - | CASSLEGGLTEAFF | TGTGCCAGCAGCTTAGAGGGGGGGCTGACTGAAGCTTTCTTT
- | TRBJ2-1 | TRBV19 | - | CASSAIGGVRKPEQFF | TGTGCCAGTAGCGCAATTGGGGGAGTAAGAAAACCAGAGCAGTTCTTC
- | TRBJ1-2 | TRBV7-9 | TRBD1 | CASSPRQGGDYGYTF | TGTGCCAGCAGCCCTAGACAGGGAGGGGACTATGGCTACACCTTC
- | TRBJ1-1 | TRBV5-5 | - | CASSFNYYSNTEAFF | TGTGCCAGCAGTTTTAATTACTATTCGAACACTGAAGCTTTCTTT
- | TRBJ1-1 | TRBV28 | - | CASSLVASEAFF | TGTGCCAGCAGTTTGGTGGCAAGTGAAGCTTTCTTT
once | TRBJ1-2 | TRBV18 | - | CASSPSGNYGYTF | TGTGCCAGCTCACCAAGCGGTAACTATGGCTACACCTTC
- | TRBJ2-5 | TRBV5-1 | TRBD2 | CASSIGLVDVKETQYF | TGCGCCAGCAGCATAGGACTAGTCGATGTGAAAGAGACCCAGTACTTC
- | TRBJ2-3 | TRBV7-2 | TRBD1 | CASSTSGGTQYF | TGTGCCAGCAGCACATCAGGGGGTACGCAGTATTTT
- | TRBJ2-7 | TRBV9 | TRBD2 | CASSPGLVGHEQYF | TGTGCCAGCAGCCCGGGACTAGTAGGCCACGAGCAGTACTTC
once | TRBJ2-1 | TRBV29-1 | - | CSVGGVYNEQFF | TGCAGCGTTGGGGGAGTCTACAATGAGCAGTTCTTC
- | TRBJ2-4 | TRBV14 | TRBD1 | CASSQNPTGEWAKNIQYF | TGTGCCAGCAGCCAGAACCCCACAGGGGAGTGGGCCAAAAACATTCAGTACTTC
once | TRBJ2-6 | TRBV2 | - | CASLRETTGANVLTF | TGTGCCAGTTTGCGGGAAACCACTGGGGCCAACGTCCTGACTTTC
- | TRBJ1-1 | TRBV7-2 | - | CASSFFGRGPNTEAFF | TGTGCCAGCAGCTTCTTTGGTAGAGGGCCGAACACTGAAGCTTTCTTT
once | TRBJ2-7 | TRBV10-3 | TRBD1 | CAISDYNSGQGYEQYF | TGTGCCATCAGTGACTACAACTCCGGACAGGGCTACGAGCAGTACTTC
once | TRBJ2-3 | TRBV5-1 | - | CASSLVGATDTQYF | TGCGCCAGCAGCTTAGTGGGGGCGACAGATACGCAGTATTTT
- | TRBJ2-5 | TRBV7-6 | TRBD2 | CASSLDKLAGVWGEGETQYF | TGTGCCAGCAGCTTAGACAAACTAGCGGGAGTTTGGGGAGAAGGAGAGACCCAGTACTTC
- | TRBJ2-1 | TRBV11-2 | - | CASSLAVGGGGAYNEQFF | TGTGCCAGCAGCTTAGCGGTGGGCGGCGGAGGGGCCTACAATGAGCAGTTCTTC
- | TRBJ2-3 | TRBV7-9 | - | CASSPGGDWADTQYF | TGTGCCAGCAGCCCAGGGGGGGACTGGGCAGATACGCAGTATTTT
- | TRBJ2-1 | TRBV10-3 | TRBD1 | CAISVGQTYNEQFF | TGTGCCATCAGCGTGGGACAGACCTACAATGAGCAGTTCTTC
- | TRBJ2-5 | TRBV7-8 | - | CASSARGIGTQYF | TGTGCCAGCAGCGCCCGGGGTATTGGGACCCAGTACTTC
- | TRBJ2-1 | TRBV6-5 | - | CASSSHRVSEQFF | TGTGCCAGCAGTTCCCACAGGGTGAGTGAGCAGTTCTTC
once | TRBJ2-2 | TRBV19 | TRBD2 | CASSKVVLAGAGELFF | TGTGCCAGTAGTAAAGTGGTCCTAGCGGGAGCCGGGGAGCTGTTTTTT
- | TRBJ2-1 | TRBV30 | - | CACPSGTANYEQFF | TGTGCCTGCCCGAGCGGGACAGCAAATTATGAGCAGTTCTTC
- | TRBJ2-1 | TRBV9 | - | CVSSVGREWDEQFF | TGTGTCAGCAGCGTAGGGCGGGAATGGGATGAGCAGTTCTTC
- | TRBJ2-1 | TRBV30 | - | CAWSPGSYNEQFF | TGTGCCTGGAGTCCCGGGTCTTACAATGAGCAGTTCTTC
- | TRBJ2-7 | TRBV6-1 | - | CASSEAGVLAYEQYF | TGTGCCAGCAGTGAAGCGGGAGTATTGGCGTACGAGCAGTACTTC
- | TRBJ2-3 | TRBV5-1 | - | CASSPDLHTGDTQYF | TGCGCCAGCAGCCCCGACTTGCACACAGGGGATACGCAGTATTTT
- | TRBJ2-1 | TRBV7-8 | TRBD2 | CASSLRLARGEQFF | TGTGCCAGCAGCTTAAGACTAGCGCGAGGCGAGCAGTTCTTC
- | TRBJ1-2 | TRBV28 | - | CASSVYGGGYTF | TGTGCCAGCAGTGTCTACGGCGGGGGCTACACCTTC
- | TRBJ2-7 | TRBV5-8 | TRBD2 | CASSSLLAGGSSYEQYF | TGTGCCAGCAGCTCACTACTAGCGGGAGGGAGCTCCTACGAGCAGTACTTC
- | TRBJ2-5 | TRBV10-3 | TRBD1 | CAIKDGTGQETQYF | TGTGCCATCAAGGACGGGACAGGGCAAGAGACCCAGTACTTC
- | TRBJ1-1 | TRBV5-1 | TRBD1 | CASSFMFRSDREYTEAFF | TGCGCCAGCAGCTTTATGTTCAGATCGGACAGGGAGTACACTGAAGCTTTCTTT
- | TRBJ2-1 | TRBV12-2 | - | CASRLDSGGGNEQFF | TGTGCAAGTCGCTTAGATAGTGGAGGGGGAAATGAGCAGTTCTTC
- | TRBJ2-7 | TRBV5-1 | - | CASSQGNEQYF | TGCGCCAGCAGCCAGGGGAACGAGCAGTACTTC
once | TRBJ2-1 | TRBV5-4 | TRBD2 | CASSPWLADNEQFF | TGTGCCAGCAGCCCATGGCTAGCGGACAATGAGCAGTTCTTC
- | TRBJ2-3 | TRBV10-1 | - | CASSGDTGSPTDTQYF | TGCGCCAGCAGTGGGGACACTGGATCCCCCACAGATACGCAGTATTTT
- | TRBJ2-7 | TRBV10-3 | - | CAISEMDEQYF | TGTGCCATCAGTGAGATGGACGAGCAGTACTTC
few | TRBJ1-2 | TRBV29-1 | - | CSVEDYGGNGYTF | TGCAGCGTTGAAGATTACGGGGGCAATGGCTACACCTTC
- | TRBJ2-7 | TRBV18 | - | CASSPQQEVSYEQYF | TGTGCCAGCTCACCTCAACAGGAAGTCTCCTACGAGCAGTACTTC
- | TRBJ1-4 | TRBV28 | - | CATQSIQEKLFF | TGTGCCACCCAATCTATCCAAGAAAAACTGTTTTTT
- | TRBJ2-5 | TRBV29-1 | - | CSVGLLAQETQYF | TGCAGCGTTGGACTCCTCGCCCAAGAGACCCAGTACTTC
- | TRBJ2-1 | TRBV18 | TRBD1 | CASSPPGTGLNEQFF | TGTGCCAGCTCACCACCCGGGACAGGATTAAATGAGCAGTTCTTC
- | TRBJ2-4 | TRBV5-1 | - | CASSLGQVEDIQYF | TGCGCCAGCAGCTTGGGACAGGTGGAGGACATTCAGTACTTC
- | TRBJ1-2 | TRBV28 | TRBD1 | CASGTRTGFNGYTF | TGTGCCAGCGGGACTCGGACAGGATTTAATGGCTACACCTTC
- | TRBJ2-3 | TRBV18 | TRBD2 | CASSFSSGGSTDTQYF | TGTGCCAGCTCGTTTTCTAGCGGAGGAAGCACAGATACGCAGTATTTT
- | TRBJ2-3 | TRBV28 | - | CASRERGSDTQYF | TGTGCCAGCAGGGAGCGTGGTTCGGATACGCAGTATTTT
- | TRBJ2-5 | TRBV9 | - | CASSVGSISETQYF | TGTGCCAGCAGCGTAGGGAGCATTTCCGAGACCCAGTACTTC